This note documents a single T cell receptor (beta chain) sequence. Its antigen remains unknown. Assay version v3.0 of immunoSEQ was used, and it was run at survey level. TCRdb's copy holds only in-frame clones and misses some; the assay was immunoSEQ multiplex PCR. The profile shows tens of thousands of clones, about 84% of them singletons. This sample is part of a study of long-term antiretroviral therapy in people with HIV. Study at large: The study's earliest collections predate the 2015 immediate-ART recommendation by about a decade. Study-wide results and limits: HIV repertoire CDR3 lengths ranged less widely than those of controls. The data indicate that diversity increased after ART but remained below transplant donor controls.

Trimming removed 4 bases from V and 3 bases from J; junction bases left unmatched: 10. The CDR3 totals 17 residues. The germline gives CDR1 SGHDT, CDR2 YYEEEE. Specimens held about 0.95-10 million cryopreserved PBMC prior to DNA extraction. The sample in question was unsorted PBMCs, obtained 4.8 to 5 years after starting antiretroviral therapy. The clonotype originates from a man aged 40-49 years with HIV. This sequence joins TRBV5-6 and TRBJ2-5, with TRBD2 matching 12 bases. CDR3 sequence (DNA): TGTGCCAGCAGCAACTTTGGACTAGCGGGGATCGAAGAGACCCAGTACTTC. It codes for CASSNFGLAGIEETQYF.